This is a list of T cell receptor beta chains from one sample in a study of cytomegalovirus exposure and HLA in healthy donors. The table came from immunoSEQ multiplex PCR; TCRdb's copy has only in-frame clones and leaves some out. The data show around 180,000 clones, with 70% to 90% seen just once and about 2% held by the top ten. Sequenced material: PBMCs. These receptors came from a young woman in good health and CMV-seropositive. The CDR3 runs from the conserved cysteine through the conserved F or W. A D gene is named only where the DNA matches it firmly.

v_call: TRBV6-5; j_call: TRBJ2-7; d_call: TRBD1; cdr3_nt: TGTGCCAGCAGGGCCTTACAGGGGGGCGGCGAGCAGTACTTC; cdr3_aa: CASRALQGGGEQYF
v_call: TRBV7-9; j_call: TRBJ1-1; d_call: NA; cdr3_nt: TGTGCCAGCAGCACGACAGTTTTCAACACTGAAGCTTTCTTT; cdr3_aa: CASSTTVFNTEAFF
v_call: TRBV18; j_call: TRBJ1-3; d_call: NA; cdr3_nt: TGTGCCAGCTCACTTTCGACAGCCAGCTCTGGAAACACCATATATTTT; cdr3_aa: CASSLSTASSGNTIYF
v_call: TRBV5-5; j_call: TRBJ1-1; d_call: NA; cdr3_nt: TGTGCCAGCAGCCCCCTTTGGAGGACGAACACTGAAGCTTTCTTT; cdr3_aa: CASSPLWRTNTEAFF
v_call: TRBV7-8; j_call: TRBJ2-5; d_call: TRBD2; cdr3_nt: TGTGCCAGCAGCCTTATAGCGGGGTTTACCCAAGAGACCCAGTACTTC; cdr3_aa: CASSLIAGFTQETQYF
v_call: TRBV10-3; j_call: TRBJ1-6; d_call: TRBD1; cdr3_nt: TGTGCCATCAGTGGGACAGGGAATAATTCACCCCTCCACTTT; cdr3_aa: CAISGTGNNSPLHF
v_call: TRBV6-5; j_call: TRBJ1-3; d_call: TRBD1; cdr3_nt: TGTGCCAGCAGTATGGACAGGGGATCTGGAAACACCATATATTTT; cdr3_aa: CASSMDRGSGNTIYF
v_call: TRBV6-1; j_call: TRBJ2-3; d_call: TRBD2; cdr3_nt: TGTGCCAGCAGTCAGACTAGCGGGGGGGCGGATACGCAGTATTTT; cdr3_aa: CASSQTSGGADTQYF
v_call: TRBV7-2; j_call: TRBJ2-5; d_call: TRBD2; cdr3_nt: TGTGCCAGCAGCTCAAGCGGGGGGGCCTCATGGGAGACCCAGTACTTC; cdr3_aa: CASSSSGGASWETQYF
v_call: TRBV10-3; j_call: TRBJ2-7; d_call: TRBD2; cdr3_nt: TGTGCCATCAGTGATGGACTAGCGGGGGCCCACCGGTACTTC; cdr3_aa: CAISDGLAGAHRYF
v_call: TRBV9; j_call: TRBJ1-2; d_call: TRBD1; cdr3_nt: TGTGCCAGCAGCGTCGGGACAGGAGGCAACCATGGCTACACCTTC; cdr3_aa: CASSVGTGGNHGYTF
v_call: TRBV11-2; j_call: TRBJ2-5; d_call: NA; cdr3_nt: TGTGCCAGCAGCGTCGGACAGTGGGAGACCCAGTACTTC; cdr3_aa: CASSVGQWETQYF
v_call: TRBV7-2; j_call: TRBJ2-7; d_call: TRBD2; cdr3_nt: TGTGCCAGCAGCACCATAGCGGGGGGGACCTACGAGCAGTACTTC; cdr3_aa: CASSTIAGGTYEQYF
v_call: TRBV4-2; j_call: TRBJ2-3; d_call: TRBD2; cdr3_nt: TGTGCCAGCAGCCAACAGCGGGGCGCAGATACGCAGTATTTT; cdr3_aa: CASSQQRGADTQYF
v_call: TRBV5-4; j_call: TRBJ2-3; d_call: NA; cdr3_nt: TGTGCCAGCAGCTTGGAATTTGGGGCTAGCACAGATACGCAGTATTTT; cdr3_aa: CASSLEFGASTDTQYF
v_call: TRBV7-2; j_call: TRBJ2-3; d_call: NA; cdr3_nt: TGTGCCAGCCGACCATGGACTGCCACAGATACGCAGTATTTT; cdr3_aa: CASRPWTATDTQYF
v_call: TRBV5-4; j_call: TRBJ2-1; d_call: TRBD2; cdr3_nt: TGTGCCAGCAGCACACCGCCGGGACTAGCGGACAATGAGCAGTTCTTC; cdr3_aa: CASSTPPGLADNEQFF
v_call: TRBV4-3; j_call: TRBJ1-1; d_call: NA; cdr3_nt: TGCGCCAGCAGCCCTAGCGGGCAGGGAAGCACTGAAGCTTTCTTT; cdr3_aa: CASSPSGQGSTEAFF